This T cell receptor beta chain was recorded in a study of shared clonotypes between healthy human individuals. In its sample, this clone was seen once. The same CDR3 also results from other DNA sequences found in this sample. Sequencing was performed with immunoSEQ multiplex PCR; in TCRdb, only in-frame clones are kept and a portion is missing. The sample carries roughly 1,000,000 clones, 78% recorded once. CDR1 and CDR2 (germline): SNHLY, FYNNEI. With 7 bases clipped from V and 0 bases from J, the junction kept 5 bases outside the gene matches. This CDR3 has 14 residues. The sample consisted of memory CD4+ T cells from PBMCs. As for subset: CD45RA-negative fraction. The chain recombines TRBV2 with TRBJ2-7, with TRBD1 matching over 8 bases. The sequence was obtained from a man between 18 and 29 years old in good health. Some clones in this sample may be carry-over from other donors' samples. The CDR3 region has the DNA TGTGCCAGCACCGGACAGGGTGGCTCCTACGAGCAGTACTTC. It codes for CASTGQGGSYEQYF.